These 5 T cell receptor beta chains were sequenced from one sample in a study of OX40 agonist ivuxolimab in advanced cancers. Sequencing was performed with immunoSEQ multiplex PCR; in TCRdb, only in-frame clones are kept and a portion is missing. The table has 45,000 to 65,000 clones, 87% seen once. The sample here was CD4+ or CD8+ T cells sorted from blood, taken in a trial of the OX40 agonist ivuxolimab. All receptors come from an adult with an advanced solid tumor such as melanoma, head and neck, liver or kidney cancer.

CDR3 DNA: TGTGCCAGCAGCCAAATCCAGGGGGCTGGCTATGGCTACACCTTC. Amino acid sequence: CASSQIQGAGYGYTF. The chain joins TRBV4-2 to TRBJ1-2; TRBD1 matches 8 bases. In germline, CDR1 is LGHNA, CDR2 YNFKEQ. The CDR3 totals 15 residues. The junction had 6 bases not matched to a gene; V was cut back by 2 bases and J by 4 bases.

This clone was detected a few times. The V call is TRBV2, the J call TRBJ1-1; D is perhaps TRBD1 (5 bases). The V gene's germline CDR1 is SNHLY and CDR2 FYNNEI. The CDR3 has 13 amino acids. Trimming cost V 7 bases and J 1 base, with 10 bases left between them. The CDR3 sequence is CASTRDQNTEAFF. Written as DNA, the CDR3 is TGTGCCAGCACGCGGGACCAGAACACTGAAGCTTTCTTT.

V and J are TRBV15 and TRBJ1-5; maybe TRBD1 (5 bases). The V and J ends lost 0 bases and 1 base respectively, with 10 bases between them. Looked up from germline, CDR1 is LNHNV and CDR2 is YYDKDF (reference sequence). The CDR3 has 16 amino acids. CDR3 region: CATSRDLGASNQPQHF. Here the CDR3 DNA reads TGTGCCACCAGCAGAGATCTAGGGGCGAGCAATCAGCCCCAGCATTTT.

The CDR3 DNA sequence: TGTGCCAGCAGTCTGGTTGACAGGGGGGTCCAGCAGTACTTC. As protein: CASSLVDRGVQQYF. The V and J genes are TRBV28 and TRBJ2-7; the match to TRBD1 covers 9 bases. With 5 bases clipped from V and 8 bases from J, the junction kept 10 bases outside the gene matches. This CDR3 spans 14 amino acids. The germline V gene encodes CDR1 MDHEN and CDR2 SYDVKM.

The genes are TRBV6-1 and TRBJ2-1; D ambiguous. CDR3 length: 18 amino acids. V dropped 4 bases and J dropped 0 bases, with 19 bases sitting between them. The germline V gene encodes CDR1 MNHNS and CDR2 SASEGT. The CDR3 coding sequence is TGTGCCAGCAGTGCCCGTAAACTGAGCCAAATCTCCTACAATGAGCAGTTCTTC. Protein product: CASSARKLSQISYNEQFF.